This T cell receptor beta chain appears in the sequencing data of a study of CD8 T cells in ankylosing spondylitis (dated by TCRdb to about 2017). For the wider study: The study profiled T cell receptor beta repertoires in healthy donors and ankylosing spondylitis patients to find disease-linked TCR variants. Peripheral blood was sampled, and synovial fluid was additionally collected from ankylosing spondylitis patients. The whole study cohort included 108 healthy donors and about two dozen ankylosing spondylitis patients. General study outcomes and caveats: A CD8+ phenotype was shown by the disease-linked clones, which were found at relatively low frequencies in peripheral blood. The disease-linked clones were reported to be significantly enriched in matched synovial fluid samples from ankylosing spondylitis patients. Some of the motif variants had been reported before in the synovial fluid and blood of reactive arthritis patients, a finding that suggests common disease-initiation mechanisms. Blood from ankylosing spondylitis patients appeared to be characterized by a TCR beta motif composed of eight or nine highly homologous amino acid variants.

Sequencing relied on an Illumina HiSeq 2500. TCR beta libraries were prepared by quantitative 5'-RACE with molecular barcodes. As for the authors' bioinformatics: A new computational method, built on a probabilistic model of VDJ rearrangement, was used to identify disease-linked TCR variants. In TCRdb, the public reads were trimmed at Q25 with fastp and aligned with MiXCR, with productive beta chains retained. Rows with a matching CDR3 protein are joined into one entry that keeps the most common DNA and genes. TCRdb, not the original authors, processed these V and J calls. For this sample the table gives some 800,000 distinct CDR3 sequences, of which 10% to 15% were detected only once. Of the sample, 0.51% falls within the top ten clones. This clonotype was found a few times. Its antigen is unknown. No qualities accompany the bases; no much larger clone lies one base away. Ends trimmed: V by 2 bases, J by 8 bases; bases unmatched to a gene: 7. CDR3 length: 14 amino acids, cysteine to phenylalanine. Only the CDR3 DNA is retained, 42 bases long and in frame from the first base. CDR1 and CDR2 were assigned from the germline V gene as LGHNA and YNFKEQ.

The chain is made from TRBV4-2 and TRBJ1-2; TRBD1 aligns with 8 central bases. The sequenced sample consisted of blood, either unsorted or a sorted T cell fraction (not recorded which). The sequence came from a male donor with ankylosing spondylitis. The CDR3 amino acid sequence is: CASSQPQGAEGYTF. The DNA sequence is TGTGCCAGCAGCCAACCCCAGGGGGCGGAGGGCTACACCTTC.